The 28 T cell receptor beta chains below come from one sample, sequenced in a study of blood T cell repertoires in COVID-19. The table came from immunoSEQ multiplex PCR; TCRdb's copy has only in-frame clones and leaves some out. The data hold hundreds of thousands of clones, with around 89% observed a single time. The sequenced material came from PBMCs or T cells enriched from blood (not recorded which). These TCRs come from a man aged 35 to 55 who had recovered from COVID-19.

This chain connects TRBV11-2 to TRBJ2-1; 9 bases are a match to TRBD2. This CDR3 has 15 residues. The V segment lost 4 bases and the J segment 3 bases; nucleotides outside the gene matches: 4. Germline V gene data show CDR1 as SGHAT and CDR2 as FQNNGV. The CDR3 nucleotides read TGTGCCAGCAGCTACGATAGCGGGGGCTACAATGAGCAGTTCTTC. Protein: CASSYDSGGYNEQFF.

A remark on this clone: Other DNA sequences in the same sample also yield this CDR3. The chain joins TRBV20-1 to TRBJ2-7; D uncertain. The CDR3 length is 11 residues. CDR1 is DFQATT, CDR2 SNEGSKA, per germline (reference sequence). V gave up 3 bases and J gave up 4 bases, with 7 bases separating them. CDR3 residues: CSARASYEQYF. DNA for the CDR3: TGCAGTGCTAGGGCAAGTTACGAGCAGTACTTC.

The chain combines TRBV5-1 with TRBJ2-1; a weak D match, TRBD1 (6 bases). V was cut by 3 bases and J by 10 bases, with 11 bases left in between. The CDR3 runs 12 residues. Germline V CDR1 and CDR2: SGHRS, YFSETQ. The CDR3 DNA follows: TGCGCCAGCAGCTCCCAAGGACAGGAGCAGTTCTTC. It encodes CASSSQGQEQFF.

The J gene is TRBJ1-6, the V gene TRBV7-9; D remains unclear. Trimming removed 5 bases at V and 0 bases at J, with 11 bases between. CDR3 length: 16 amino acids. Germline V lookup: CDR1 SEHNR, CDR2 FQNEAQ (reference sequence). The CDR3 spells CASSPDWSSYNSPLHF. CDR3 nucleotides: TGTGCCAGCAGCCCCGATTGGAGCTCCTATAATTCACCCCTCCACTTT.

This clone was seen just once. This chain connects TRBV4-3 to TRBJ2-3; 12 bases line up with TRBD2. The CDR3 covers 14 residues. V was pared by 0 bases and J by 14 bases, with 6 bases of the junction left unmatched. Germline CDR1 is LGHNA and CDR2 is YSLEER. The CDR3 bases are TGCGCCAGCAGCCAAGATCGACTAGCGGGAGTTTCGTATTTT. It encodes CASSQDRLAGVSYF.

The V call is TRBV28, the J call TRBJ1-2; possibly TRBD1 for D (6 bases). Deletions cut 5 bases from V and 6 bases from J, with 7 bases between. Germline CDR1 reads MDHEN; CDR2 reads SYDVKM. The CDR3 consists of 11 residues. The CDR3 protein is CASSQGHGYTF. The DNA of the CDR3 is TGTGCCAGCAGTCAGGGGCATGGCTACACCTTC.

The sample holds one count of this clone. The rearrangement uses TRBV19 and TRBJ1-5; D remains ambiguous. Germline loops: CDR1 LNHDA, CDR2 SQIVND (reference sequence). This CDR3 is built from 14 residues. Trimming cost V 5 bases and J 1 base, with 9 bases left between them. For the CDR3, the DNA is TGTGCCAGTAGTTTAGGAGTCAGCAATCAGCCCCAGCATTTT. Amino acids: CASSLGVSNQPQHF.

The chain is built from TRBV7-3 and TRBJ2-7; a weak D match, TRBD2 (6 bases). CDR1 and CDR2 (germline): SGHTA, FQGTGA. The CDR3 contains 13 residues. V dropped 3 bases and J dropped 4 bases, with 10 bases sitting between them. CDR3 in amino acids: CASSLGLRYEQYF. CDR3 DNA sequence: TGTGCCAGCAGCTTGGGACTTAGATACGAGCAGTACTTC.

This rearrangement joins TRBV4-3 to TRBJ2-2; D gene uncertain. The length of the CDR3 is 15 residues. Germline CDR1 is LGHNA and CDR2 is YSLEER. Trimming stripped 0 bases from V and 1 base from J, with 6 bases between. CDR3 protein: CASSQDRRNTGELFF. CDR3 sequence (DNA): TGCGCCAGCAGCCAAGATAGGAGGAACACCGGGGAGCTGTTTTTT.

The rearrangement uses TRBV7-9 and TRBJ2-1; the D gene is possibly TRBD2 (6 bases). CDR3 length: 16 residues. CDR1 and CDR2 from the germline V gene are SEHNR and FQNEAQ (reference sequence). With 4 bases removed from V and 0 bases from J, the gap between germline ends came to 13 bases. CDR3 sequence (DNA): TGTGCCAGCAGCTCCGGCGGGGCCCACTCCTACAATGAGCAGTTCTTC. Translating it yields CASSSGGAHSYNEQFF.

The chain has TRBV18 and TRBJ1-3; D might be TRBD1 (5 bases). The germline CDR1 and CDR2 sequences are KGHSH and LQKENI. Trimming stripped 1 base from V and 0 bases from J, with 13 bases between. The CDR3 spans 17 residues. This CDR3 is CASSPQQTASSGNTIYF. CDR3 bases: TGTGCCAGCTCACCACAGCAGACAGCAAGCTCTGGAAACACCATATATTTT.

This sequence joins TRBV6-5 and TRBJ1-3; no clear D. Germline-derived CDR1 and CDR2 are MNHEY and SVGAGI. V lost 7 bases to trimming and J lost 3 bases, with 10 bases between them. The CDR3 loop spans 13 amino acids. DNA for the CDR3: TGTGCCAGCACCGTAACTTTTGGAAACACCATATATTTT. It codes for CASTVTFGNTIYF.

The V call is TRBV5-1, the J call TRBJ1-5; D perhaps matches TRBD1 (6 bases). Germline V lookup: CDR1 SGHRS, CDR2 YFSETQ. The CDR3 totals 17 residues. Trimming took 4 bases from V and 5 from J, leaving 22 bases between them. CDR3 amino acids: CASSQSDRRTFHQPQHF. The CDR3 region has the DNA TGCGCCAGCAGCCAGTCCGACAGGAGAACATTTCATCAGCCCCAGCATTTT.

The chain has TRBV14 and TRBJ2-1, with 7 bases aligning to TRBD1. CDR1 is SGHDN, CDR2 FVKESK, per germline. The CDR3 is 16 amino acids. After removal of 2 bases from V and 9 bases from J, the junction contained 13 bases not matched to a gene. CDR3 DNA: TGTGCCAGCAGCCAAAAGGACAGGTATTGGATAGGTGAGCAGTTCTTC. It specifies CASSQKDRYWIGEQFF. Filled out from reference TRBV14 and TRBJ2-1, the complete variable domain reads EAGVTQFPSHSVIEKGQTVTLRCDPISGHDNLYWYRRVMGKEIKFLLHFVKESKQDESGMPNNRFLAERTGGTYSTLKVQPAELEDSGVYFCASSQKDRYWIGEQFFGPGTRLTVL.

The rearrangement uses TRBV10-3 and TRBJ2-1, with 8 bases matching TRBD1. Per the germline V gene, CDR1 is ENHRY and CDR2 is SYGVKD. Germline trimming cut 5 bases from V and 9 bases from J; bases unmatched to any gene: 6. The CDR3 covers 13 residues. The CDR3 region is CAISPDRVIEQFF. The CDR3 DNA follows: TGTGCCATCAGTCCGGACAGGGTCATTGAGCAGTTCTTC.

The genes are TRBV11-2 and TRBJ2-3; possible D gene TRBD1, 5 bases. The CDR3 has 14 amino acids. V was clipped by 3 bases and J by 3 bases, with 10 bases between them. Germline CDR1 reads SGHAT; CDR2 reads FQNNGV. The CDR3, as DNA: TGTGCCAGCAGCTTCGGCAGGGCTACAGATACGCAGTATTTT. Translation: CASSFGRATDTQYF. Full variable domain (remainder filled in from reference TRBV11-2 and TRBJ2-3): EAGVAQSPRYKIIEKRQSVAFWCNPISGHATLYWYQQILGQGPKLLIQFQNNGVVDDSQLPKDRFSAERLKGVDSTLKIQPAKLEDSAVYLCASSFGRATDTQYFGPGTRLTVL.

The chain is built from TRBV2 and TRBJ1-6, with 7 bases matching TRBD1. The CDR3 sequence is 15 residues long. Germline values: CDR1 SNHLY, CDR2 FYNNEI. Losses at the gene ends were 7 bases for V and 6 bases for J; bases not matched to a gene: 9. In nucleotides, the CDR3 is TGTGCCAGCACCCGGACAGGTTCCGCTAATTCACCCCTCCACTTT. Its protein is CASTRTGSANSPLHF.

This clone was seen a few times. The V call is TRBV3-1 (or the pseudogene TRBV3-2), the J call TRBJ1-2; the match to TRBD1 covers 9 bases. With 5 bases clipped from V and 4 bases from J, the junction kept 11 bases outside the gene matches. This CDR3 is 16 amino acids long. Germline V lookup: CDR1 LGHDT, CDR2 YNNKEL (reference sequence). The CDR3 DNA reads TGTGCCAGCAGCGGGACAGGGAGTTTCGTGGGCTATGGCTACACCTTC. This encodes CASSGTGSFVGYGYTF.

The J gene is TRBJ2-7, the V gene TRBV27; a possible D gene is TRBD2 (5 bases). This CDR3 spans 13 amino acids. Germline V gene sequence: CDR1 MNHEY, CDR2 SMNVEV (reference sequence). V shed 9 bases and J shed 0 bases, with 12 bases lying between them. In DNA, the CDR3 is TGTGCCAGTCAAGGAGGCTCCTCCTACGAGCAGTACTTC. This encodes CASQGGSSYEQYF.

This clone came up a few times. V is TRBV6-2 or TRBV6-3 and J is TRBJ1-6; no definite D call. CDR1 is MNHEY, CDR2 SVGEGT, per germline. The V and J ends lost 5 bases and 0 bases respectively, with 8 bases between them. The CDR3 length is 15 residues. CDR3 loop: CASSIIGSYNSPLHF. CDR3 in DNA: TGTGCCAGCAGTATTATCGGCTCCTATAATTCACCCCTCCACTTT.

V gene TRBV5-1 combines with J gene TRBJ1-5; D possibly corresponds to TRBD1 (5 bases). Germline values: CDR1 SGHRS, CDR2 YFSETQ. Trimming removed 0 bases from V and 2 bases from J, with 12 bases in between. CDR3 length: 16 residues. This CDR3 is CASSLGGQGGNQPQHF. In DNA form, the CDR3 reads TGCGCCAGCAGCTTGGGGGGCCAGGGTGGCAATCAGCCCCAGCATTTT.

The genes are TRBV4-1 and TRBJ2-1; perhaps TRBD2 as D (5 bases). Germline values: CDR1 MGHRA, CDR2 YSYEKL. Deletions cut 5 bases from V and 4 bases from J, with 9 bases between. There are 13 residues in the CDR3. The CDR3 coding sequence is TGCGCCAGCAGCACCCGACTATACAATGAGCAGTTCTTC. It is translated as CASSTRLYNEQFF.

The chain recombines TRBV7-9 with TRBJ2-1; 9 bases align to TRBD2. V dropped 5 bases and J dropped 1; count of bases not matched to a gene: 21. The CDR3 sequence is 21 residues long. The V gene's germline CDR1 is SEHNR and CDR2 FQNEAQ (reference sequence). CDR3 amino acids: CASSTKAREIFSGSSYNEQFF. CDR3 DNA: TGTGCCAGCAGCACTAAGGCGAGGGAGATTTTTAGCGGGAGTTCCTACAATGAGCAGTTCTTC.

The chain combines TRBV3-1 (or the pseudogene TRBV3-2) with TRBJ2-7, with D uncertain. The CDR3 sequence is 14 residues long. Germline values: CDR1 LGHDT, CDR2 YNNKEL (reference sequence). The V and J ends lost 3 bases and 6 bases respectively, with 15 bases between them. The CDR3 DNA reads TGTGCCAGCAGCCATCCCCGGAGAGGCAGCGAGCAGTACTTC. It codes for CASSHPRRGSEQYF.

The chain joins TRBV24-1 to TRBJ1-2; D may be TRBD1 (5 bases). V lost 3 bases, J lost 2 bases, and 6 bases lay in between. This CDR3 spans 13 amino acids. Germline-derived CDR1 and CDR2 are KGHDR and SFDVKD. CDR3 amino acids: CATSDAGNYGYTF. The CDR3 coding sequence is TGTGCCACCAGTGATGCAGGGAACTATGGCTACACCTTC.

The chain uses TRBV15 and TRBJ1-5; 8 bases map to TRBD1. In germline, CDR1 is LNHNV, CDR2 YYDKDF (reference sequence). The V gene end was trimmed by 1 base and the J gene end by 4 bases; junction bases not matched to a gene: 12. The CDR3 loop spans 18 amino acids. The CDR3 protein is CATSRVVDRVFGNQPQHF. For the CDR3, the DNA is TGTGCCACCAGCAGAGTTGTGGACAGGGTTTTTGGGAATCAGCCCCAGCATTTT.

The chain links TRBV6-5 to TRBJ1-5, with 9 bases aligning to TRBD1. The CDR3 spans 14 residues. The V gene end was trimmed by 7 bases and the J gene end by 2 bases; junction bases not matched to a gene: 3. Germline values: CDR1 MNHEY, CDR2 SVGAGI. The chain's CDR3 is CASNWDRGNQPQHF. As DNA, the CDR3 is TGTGCCAGCAACTGGGACAGGGGCAATCAGCCCCAGCATTTT.

This clone occurred once. This chain joins TRBV5-4 and TRBJ2-5; 9 nucleotides align to TRBD2. Losses at the gene ends were 0 bases for V and 2 bases for J; bases not matched to a gene: 8. The CDR3 consists of 17 residues. The germline CDR1 and CDR2 sequences are SGHNT and YYREEE (reference sequence). In nucleotides, the CDR3 is TGTGCCAGCAGCTTGGCCAAGCTAGCGGGGAAACAAGAGACCCAGTACTTC. Amino acids: CASSLAKLAGKQETQYF.